Detailed here is one T cell receptor (beta chain). What it recognizes is unknown. These data are taken from a study of ipilimumab plus nivolumab after autologous stem cell transplantation. Study background: The myeloma cohort included high-risk transplant-naive patients and patients relapsing within 3 years of a first autologous transplant.

Through week 26, nivolumab 3 mg/kg IV was given weeks 1, 4, 7, 10, then biweekly. Study findings and constraints: TCR repertoire, Treg phenotype and gut microbiota reportedly support more study of this approach.

The CDR3 covers 14 residues. V was trimmed by 4 bases and J by 0 bases, leaving 9 bases between them. CDR1 and CDR2 (germline): LNHDA, SQIVND (reference sequence). Assay used: immunoSEQ multiplex PCR; TCRdb lists only in-frame clones, some missing. The sample has about 9,500 clones, roughly 73% seen once. This chain links TRBV19 with TRBJ1-2; D call uncertain. The specimen was PBMCs, collected in a trial of ipilimumab plus nivolumab as post-transplant consolidation. The sequence was obtained from a female donor with multiple myeloma. The CDR3 bases are TGTGCCAGTAGTAGCCAGTCTACTAACTATGGCTACACCTTC. Amino acid sequence: CASSSQSTNYGYTF.